These 7 T cell receptor beta chains came from one sample sequenced in a study of OX40 agonist ivuxolimab in advanced cancers. Here immunoSEQ multiplex PCR was the method, and the copy in TCRdb shows in-frame clones only, minus some. Of about 91,000 clones in the sample, around 85% were seen once. Sequenced here: CD4+ or CD8+ T cells sorted from blood, sampled in a trial of the OX40 agonist ivuxolimab. The receptors originated from an adult with an advanced solid tumor such as melanoma, head and neck, liver or kidney cancer.

This clone showed up just once. This chain joins TRBV28 and TRBJ2-7, with a weak D call TRBD1 (6 bases). Germline CDR1 reads MDHEN; CDR2 reads SYDVKM. V was pared by 7 bases and J by 2 bases, with 15 bases between. This CDR3 region has 14 residues. The DNA for the CDR3 is TGTGCCAGCACATCAGGGGCTGCTACCTACGAGCAGTACTTC. This codes for CASTSGAATYEQYF. Supplemented by reference TRBV28 and TRBJ2-7, the full variable domain reads DVKVTQSSRYLVKRTGEKVFLECVQDMDHENMFWYRQDPGLGLRLIYFSYDVKMKEKGDIPEGYSVSREKKERFSLILESASTNQTSMYLCASTSGAATYEQYFGPGTRLTVT.

This rearrangement joins TRBV6-6 to TRBJ2-7; 7 bases are shared with TRBD2. The germline CDR1 and CDR2 sequences are MNHNY and SVGAGI (reference sequence). This CDR3 has 14 residues. V trimming: 4 bases; J trimming: 1 base; junction bases outside the gene matches: 4. DNA for the CDR3: TGTGCCAGCAGTTCGGGGGGAAGATCCTACGAGCAGTACTTC. The encoded protein is CASSSGGRSYEQYF.

The gene calls are TRBV14 and TRBJ2-1; D possibly corresponds to TRBD2 (6 bases). The CDR3 has 13 residues. Germline V gives CDR1 SGHDN, CDR2 FVKESK. V dropped 4 bases and J dropped 10 bases, with 14 bases sitting between them. CDR3 nucleotide sequence: TGTGCCAGCAGCCTAGATGGGGGGAGCGAGCAGTTCTTC. Translation: CASSLDGGSEQFF.

The rearrangement uses TRBV6-5 and TRBJ1-1; 8 bases line up with TRBD1. Germline V CDR1 and CDR2: MNHEY, SVGAGI. This CDR3 has 15 amino acids. The junction had 8 bases not matched to a gene; V was cut back by 6 bases and J by 2 bases. CDR3 amino acids: CASRTGEALNTEAFF. The CDR3 bases are TGTGCCAGCAGGACAGGGGAAGCCCTAAACACTGAAGCTTTCTTT.

The chain carries TRBV6-6 and TRBJ2-3; D gene unclear. V was pared by 6 bases and J by 5 bases, with 9 bases between. CDR1 MNHNY and CDR2 SVGAGI come from the germline V gene (reference sequence). This CDR3 region has 12 residues. The CDR3 nucleotides are TGTGCCAGCAGCACGGTGGGAGATACGCAGTATTTT. It codes for CASSTVGDTQYF.

The J gene is TRBJ1-3, the V gene TRBV19; D is unresolved. CDR3 length equals 14 residues. The V end lost 8 bases, the J end lost 0 bases, and 11 bases lay between the germline ends. CDR1 is LNHDA and CDR2 is SQIVND in the germline V gene (reference sequence). CDR3 DNA: TGTGCCAGTCGAGGACGGGTCTCTGGAAACACCATATATTTT. Translation: CASRGRVSGNTIYF.

This rearrangement joins TRBV7-2 to TRBJ1-1; 9 nucleotides line up with TRBD1. The V segment lost 5 bases and the J segment 10 bases; nucleotides outside the gene matches: 5. CDR1 is SGHTA, CDR2 FQGNSA, per germline. The CDR3 consists of 12 residues. Written as DNA, the CDR3 is TGTGCCAGCAGCCCAGTGACAGGGGGAGCTTTCTTT. Its translation: CASSPVTGGAFF.